This is a list of T cell receptor beta chains from one sample in a study of blood T cells in healthy people across ages. From the 5' RACE reads, TCRdb called clonotypes with MiXCR, one entry per CDR3 protein. Seen here are roughly 680,000 distinct CDR3 sequences, under 65% observed once, and the top ten hold approximately 13%. The sample taken for sequencing was blood. These receptors all come from a woman of 80 years or more in good health. CDR3s include the opening cysteine and the closing phenylalanine or tryptophan. A D gene is named only where the DNA matches it firmly. Part of the rows lack a size; the others show once, few, many or a class for expanded clones.

D gene,clone size,J gene,V gene,CDR3 protein,CDR3 DNA
TRBD2,many,TRBJ2-1,TRBV7-2,CASSLRLAGKANNEQFF,TGTGCCAGCAGCTTACGTCTAGCGGGAAAAGCAAACAATGAGCAGTTCTTC
.,.,TRBJ2-7,TRBV7-9,CASSLTGSREQYF,TGTGCCAGCAGCCTAACAGGGTCGCGAGAGCAGTACTTC
.,few,TRBJ2-2,TRBV5-1,CASSPLSTGNTGELFF,TGCGCCAGCAGCCCCCTATCGACAGGGAACACCGGGGAGCTGTTTTTT
.,.,TRBJ2-1,TRBV3-1,CASSQARGGSYNEQFF,TGTGCCAGCAGCCAAGCAAGGGGCGGTTCCTACAATGAGCAGTTCTTC
.,few,TRBJ1-2,TRBV20-1,CSARDAYGYTF,TGCAGTGCCAGGGACGCATATGGCTACACCTTC
TRBD2,many,TRBJ2-3,TRBV2,CAISSRLAATDTQYF,TGTGCCATCAGTTCTCGACTAGCGGCCACAGATACGCAGTATTTT
TRBD2,many,TRBJ2-1,TRBV4-2,CASSQSAASGYNEQFF,TGTGCCAGCAGCCAAAGTGCCGCTAGCGGGTACAATGAGCAGTTCTTC
.,.,TRBJ2-1,TRBV20-1,CSAAPDPRWNEQFF,TGCAGTGCTGCCCCGGACCCGAGGTGGAATGAGCAGTTCTTC
.,.,TRBJ2-2,TRBV6-1,CASTQPVRRNTGELFF,TGTGCCAGCACTCAACCAGTACGGAGGAACACCGGGGAGCTGTTTTTT
.,many,TRBJ2-1,TRBV18,CASSRSTTRNEQFF,TGTGCCAGCTCGCGATCTACAACCAGGAATGAGCAGTTCTTC
.,many,TRBJ2-5,TRBV20-1,CSASLWGEETQYF,TGCAGTGCTAGTTTATGGGGAGAGGAGACCCAGTACTTC
.,.,TRBJ2-7,TRBV30,CAWGGQGSNEQYF,TGTGCCTGGGGCGGCCAGGGGTCCAACGAGCAGTACTTC
.,.,TRBJ2-1,TRBV7-9,CASSLGTTIPNEQFF,TGTGCCAGCAGCTTAGGTACTACAATCCCCAATGAGCAGTTCTTC
.,.,TRBJ1-4,TRBV11-2,CASSPGATMGEKLFF,TGTGCCAGCAGCCCCGGAGCTACTATGGGCGAAAAACTGTTTTTT
.,.,TRBJ2-7,TRBV6-1,CASSEYAGSSYEQYF,TGTGCCAGCAGTGAATACGCGGGGAGCTCCTACGAGCAGTACTTC
TRBD1,.,TRBJ2-7,TRBV7-9,CASSPGDRAATLYEQYF,TGTGCCAGCAGCCCCGGGGACAGGGCCGCAACCCTATACGAGCAGTACTTC
.,many,TRBJ2-7,TRBV7-2,CASSLALTGIYEQYF,TGTGCCAGCAGCTTAGCGCTGACAGGTATCTACGAGCAGTACTTC